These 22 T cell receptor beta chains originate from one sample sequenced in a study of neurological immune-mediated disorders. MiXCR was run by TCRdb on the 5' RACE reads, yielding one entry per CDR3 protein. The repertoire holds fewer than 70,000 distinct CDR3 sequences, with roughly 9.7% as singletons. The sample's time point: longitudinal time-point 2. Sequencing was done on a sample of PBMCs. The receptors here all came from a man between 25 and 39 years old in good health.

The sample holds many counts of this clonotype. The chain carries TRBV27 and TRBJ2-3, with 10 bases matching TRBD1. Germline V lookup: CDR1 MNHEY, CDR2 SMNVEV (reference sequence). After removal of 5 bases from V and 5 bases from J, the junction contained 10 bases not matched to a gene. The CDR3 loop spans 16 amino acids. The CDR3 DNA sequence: TGTGCCAGCAGTATAGTAAGGGACAGGGGAAGAGATACGCAGTATTTT. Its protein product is CASSIVRDRGRDTQYF.

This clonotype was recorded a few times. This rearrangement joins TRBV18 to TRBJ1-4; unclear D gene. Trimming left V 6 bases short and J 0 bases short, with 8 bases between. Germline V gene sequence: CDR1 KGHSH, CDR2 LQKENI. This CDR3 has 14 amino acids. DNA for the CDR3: TGTGCCAGCTCTTTGACATCAACTAATGAAAAACTGTTTTTT. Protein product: CASSLTSTNEKLFF.

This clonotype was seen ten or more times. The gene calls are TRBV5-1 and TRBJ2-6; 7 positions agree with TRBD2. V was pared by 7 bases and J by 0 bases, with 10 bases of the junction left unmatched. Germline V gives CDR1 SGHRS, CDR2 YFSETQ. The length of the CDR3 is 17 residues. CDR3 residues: CASFEASGRSGANVLTF. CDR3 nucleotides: TGCGCCAGCTTCGAGGCTAGCGGCCGCTCTGGGGCCAACGTCCTGACTTTC.

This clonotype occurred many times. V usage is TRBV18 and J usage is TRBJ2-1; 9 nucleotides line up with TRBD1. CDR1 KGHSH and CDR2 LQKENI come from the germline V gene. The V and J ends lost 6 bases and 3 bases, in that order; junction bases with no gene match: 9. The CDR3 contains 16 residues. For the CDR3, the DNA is TGTGCCAGCTCCTCTATTGAGGACAGGGGCTACAATGAGCAGTTCTTC. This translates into CASSSIEDRGYNEQFF.

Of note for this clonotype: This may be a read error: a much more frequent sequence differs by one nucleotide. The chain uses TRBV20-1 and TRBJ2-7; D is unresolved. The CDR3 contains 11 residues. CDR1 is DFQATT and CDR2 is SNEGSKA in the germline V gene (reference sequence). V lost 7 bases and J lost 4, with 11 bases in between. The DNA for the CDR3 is TGCAGTGTGGTCATCGGGTACGAGCAGTACTTC. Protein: CSVVIGYEQYF.

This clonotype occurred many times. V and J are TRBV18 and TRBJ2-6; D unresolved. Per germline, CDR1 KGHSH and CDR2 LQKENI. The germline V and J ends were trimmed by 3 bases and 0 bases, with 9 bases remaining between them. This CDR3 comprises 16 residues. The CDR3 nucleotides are TGTGCCAGCTCACCTATGGGCCGCTCTGGGGCCAACGTCCTGACTTTC. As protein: CASSPMGRSGANVLTF.

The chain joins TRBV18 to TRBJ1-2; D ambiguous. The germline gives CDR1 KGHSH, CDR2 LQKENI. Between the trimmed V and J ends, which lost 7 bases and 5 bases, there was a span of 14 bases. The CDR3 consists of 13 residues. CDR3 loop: CASLPWDWYGYTF. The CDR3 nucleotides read TGTGCCAGCTTACCCTGGGATTGGTATGGCTACACCTTC.

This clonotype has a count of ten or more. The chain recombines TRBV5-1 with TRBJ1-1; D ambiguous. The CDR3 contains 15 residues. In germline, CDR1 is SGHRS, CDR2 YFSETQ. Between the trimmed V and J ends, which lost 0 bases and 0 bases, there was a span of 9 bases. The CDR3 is CASSLADNMNTEAFF. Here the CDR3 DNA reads TGCGCCAGCAGCTTGGCTGACAACATGAACACTGAAGCTTTCTTT.

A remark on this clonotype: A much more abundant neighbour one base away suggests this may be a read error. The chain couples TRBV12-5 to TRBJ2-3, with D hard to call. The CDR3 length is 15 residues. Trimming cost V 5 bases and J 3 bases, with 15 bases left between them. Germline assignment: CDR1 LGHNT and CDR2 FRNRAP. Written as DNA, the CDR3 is TGTGCTAGTGGTACAATCAGCGTGAGGACAGATACGCAGTATTTT. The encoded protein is CASGTISVRTDTQYF.

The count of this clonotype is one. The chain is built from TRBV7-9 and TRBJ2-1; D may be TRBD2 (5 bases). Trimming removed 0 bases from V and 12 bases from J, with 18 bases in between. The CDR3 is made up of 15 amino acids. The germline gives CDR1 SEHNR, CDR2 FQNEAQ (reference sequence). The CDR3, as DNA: TGTGCCAGCAGCTTAGCCACCGGAGGCGGAAGAAGGCAGTTCTTC. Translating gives CASSLATGGGRRQFF. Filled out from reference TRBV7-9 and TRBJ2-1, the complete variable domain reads DTGVSQNPRHKITKRGQNVTFRCDPISEHNRLYWYRQTLGQGPEFLTYFQNEAQLEKSRLLSDRFSAERPKGSFSTLEIQRTEQGDSAMYLCASSLATGGGRRQFFGPGTRLTVL.

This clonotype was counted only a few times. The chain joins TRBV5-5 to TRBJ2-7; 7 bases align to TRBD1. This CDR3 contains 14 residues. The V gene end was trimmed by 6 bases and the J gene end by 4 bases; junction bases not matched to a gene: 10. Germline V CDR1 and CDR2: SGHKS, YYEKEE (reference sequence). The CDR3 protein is CASTPTGTAYEQYF. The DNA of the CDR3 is TGTGCCAGCACACCGACCGGGACAGCTTACGAGCAGTACTTC. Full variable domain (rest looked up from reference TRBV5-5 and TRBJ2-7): DAGVTQSPTHLIKTRGQQVTLRCSPISGHKSVSWYQQVLGQGPQFIFQYYEKEERGRGNFPDRFSARQFPNYSSELNVNALLLGDSALYLCASTPTGTAYEQYFGPGTRLTVT.

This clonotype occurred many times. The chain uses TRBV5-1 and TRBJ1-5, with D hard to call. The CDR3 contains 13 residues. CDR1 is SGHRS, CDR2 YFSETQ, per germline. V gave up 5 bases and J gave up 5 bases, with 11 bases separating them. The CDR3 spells CASSWGLDQPQHF. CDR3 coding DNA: TGCGCCAGCAGTTGGGGTTTGGATCAGCCCCAGCATTTT.

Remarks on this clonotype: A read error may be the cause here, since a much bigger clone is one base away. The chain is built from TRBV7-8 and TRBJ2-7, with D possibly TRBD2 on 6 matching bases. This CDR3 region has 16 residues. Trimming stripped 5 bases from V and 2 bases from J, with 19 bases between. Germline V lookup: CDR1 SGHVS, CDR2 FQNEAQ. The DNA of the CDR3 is TGTGCCAGCAGCCCAATATTCCGGGACTCGGCCTACGAGCAGTACTTC. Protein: CASSPIFRDSAYEQYF. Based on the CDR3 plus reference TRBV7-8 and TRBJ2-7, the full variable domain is GAGVSQSPRYKVAKRGQDVALRCDPISGHVSLFWYQQALGQGPEFLTYFQNEAQLDKSGLPSDRFFAERPEGSVSTLKIQRTQQEDSAVYLCASSPIFRDSAYEQYFGPGTRLTVT.

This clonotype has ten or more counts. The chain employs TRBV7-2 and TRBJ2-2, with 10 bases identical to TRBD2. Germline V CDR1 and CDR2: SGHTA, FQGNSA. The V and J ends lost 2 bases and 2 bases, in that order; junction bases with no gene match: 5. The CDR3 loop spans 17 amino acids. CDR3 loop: CASSLSLAGVNTGELFF. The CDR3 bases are TGTGCCAGCAGCTTATCCCTAGCGGGAGTCAACACCGGGGAGCTGTTTTTT.

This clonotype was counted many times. CDR3 sequence (DNA): TGTGCCAGCTCACCACCGGGCAGGGGACCTGAAGCTTTCTTT. Its protein is CASSPPGRGPEAFF. The chain combines TRBV18 with TRBJ1-1; D might be TRBD1 (6 bases). The germline gives CDR1 KGHSH, CDR2 LQKENI. This CDR3 region has 14 residues. V lost 0 bases, J lost 6 bases, and 11 bases lay in between.

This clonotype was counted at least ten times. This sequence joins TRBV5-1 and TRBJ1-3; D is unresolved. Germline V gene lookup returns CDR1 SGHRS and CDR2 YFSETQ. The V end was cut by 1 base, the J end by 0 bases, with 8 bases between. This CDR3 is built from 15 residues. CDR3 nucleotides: TGCGCCAGCAGCTTGTTCGCAGACTCTGGAAACACCATATATTTT. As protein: CASSLFADSGNTIYF.

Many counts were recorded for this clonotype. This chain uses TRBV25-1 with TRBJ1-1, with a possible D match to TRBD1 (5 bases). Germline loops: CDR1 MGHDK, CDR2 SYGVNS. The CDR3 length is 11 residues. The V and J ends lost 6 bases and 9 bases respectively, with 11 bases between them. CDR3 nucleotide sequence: TGTGCCAGCAGCTCGCCGGGGCAAGCTTTCTTT. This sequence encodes CASSSPGQAFF. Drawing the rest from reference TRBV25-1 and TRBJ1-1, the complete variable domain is EADIYQTPRYLVIGTGKKITLECSQTMGHDKMYWYQQDPGMELHLIHYSYGVNSTEKGDLSSESTVSRIRTEHFPLTLESARPSHTSQYLCASSSPGQAFFGQGTRLTVV.

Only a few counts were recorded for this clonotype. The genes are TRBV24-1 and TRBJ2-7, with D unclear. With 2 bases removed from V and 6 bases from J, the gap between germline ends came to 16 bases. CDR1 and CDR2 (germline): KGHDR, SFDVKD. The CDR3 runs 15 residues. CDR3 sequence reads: CATSDSNKVRGEQYF. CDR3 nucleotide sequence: TGTGCCACCAGTGATTCGAACAAGGTCCGCGGCGAGCAGTACTTC.

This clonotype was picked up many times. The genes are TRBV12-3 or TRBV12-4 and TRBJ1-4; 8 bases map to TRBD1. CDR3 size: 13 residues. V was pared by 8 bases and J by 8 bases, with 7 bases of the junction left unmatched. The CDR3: CASQFRDREKLFF. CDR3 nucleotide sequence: TGTGCCAGCCAGTTCCGGGACAGGGAAAAACTGTTTTTT.

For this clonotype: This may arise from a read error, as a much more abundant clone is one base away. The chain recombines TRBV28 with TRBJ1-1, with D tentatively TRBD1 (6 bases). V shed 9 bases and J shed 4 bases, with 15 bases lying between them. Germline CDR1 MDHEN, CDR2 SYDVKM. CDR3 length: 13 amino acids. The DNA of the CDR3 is TGTGCCAGTACAATAGGAGGGGGCACTGAAGCTTTCTTT. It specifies CASTIGGGTEAFF.

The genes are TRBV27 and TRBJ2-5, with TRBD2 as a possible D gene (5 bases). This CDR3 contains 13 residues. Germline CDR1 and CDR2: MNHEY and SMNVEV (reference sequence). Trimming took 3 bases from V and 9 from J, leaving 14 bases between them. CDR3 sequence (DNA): TGTGCCAGCAGTTTGAACCAGAGGGAGTCCCAGTACTTC. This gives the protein CASSLNQRESQYF.

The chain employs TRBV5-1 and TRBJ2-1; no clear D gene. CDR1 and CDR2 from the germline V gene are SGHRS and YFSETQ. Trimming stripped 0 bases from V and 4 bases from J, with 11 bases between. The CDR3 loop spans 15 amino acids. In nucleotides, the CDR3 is TGCGCCAGCAGCTTGGGGACGGAGTCTTACAATGAGCAGTTCTTC. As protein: CASSLGTESYNEQFF.